This T cell receptor beta chain was identified during a study of blood T cells in healthy people across ages. With a J-beta primer mix and a sample-barcoded 5' primer, a second PCR ran about 7 to 11 cycles. TCRdb called the 5' RACE reads again in MiXCR, with one record for every CDR3 protein. This sample has 1.2 million to 1.5 million distinct CDR3 sequences, with almost 60% found just once. V lost 4 bases, J lost 11 bases, and 17 bases lay in between. The CDR3 spans 13 residues. Germline loops: CDR1 MGHRA, CDR2 YSYEKL. Each individual donor underwent a draw of approximately 10 milliliters of peripheral blood.

The sequence derives from a man younger than 35 in good health. The specimen sequenced was blood. The rearrangement uses TRBV4-1 and TRBJ1-1, with D maybe TRBD1 (5 bases). The CDR3 DNA is TGCGCCAGCAGCCCCCCGGGCAGGGATTTGGCTTTCTTT. The encoded protein is CASSPPGRDLAFF.